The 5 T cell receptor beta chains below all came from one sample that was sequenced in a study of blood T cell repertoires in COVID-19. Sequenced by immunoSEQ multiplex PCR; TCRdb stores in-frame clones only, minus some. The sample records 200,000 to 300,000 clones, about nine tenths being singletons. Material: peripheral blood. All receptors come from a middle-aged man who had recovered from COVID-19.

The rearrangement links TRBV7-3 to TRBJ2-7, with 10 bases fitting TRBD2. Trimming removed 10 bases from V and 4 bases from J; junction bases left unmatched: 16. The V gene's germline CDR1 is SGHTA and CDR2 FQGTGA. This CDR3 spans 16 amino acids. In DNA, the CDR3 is TGTGCCACCCCAGGGCCGATTAGCGGGAGGTGGTACGAGCAGTACTTC. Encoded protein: CATPGPISGRWYEQYF.

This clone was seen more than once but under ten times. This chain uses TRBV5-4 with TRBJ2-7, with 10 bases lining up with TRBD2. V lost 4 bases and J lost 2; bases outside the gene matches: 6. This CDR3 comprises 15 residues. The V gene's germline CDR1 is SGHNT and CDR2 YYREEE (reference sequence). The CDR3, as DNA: TGTGCCAGCAGCGCCCCCCTAGCGGGAGCCTACGAGCAGTACTTC. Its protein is CASSAPLAGAYEQYF. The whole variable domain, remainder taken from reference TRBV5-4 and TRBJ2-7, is ETGVTQSPTHLIKTRGQQVTLRCSSQSGHNTVSWYQQALGQGPQFIFQYYREEENGRGNFPPRFSGLQFPNYSSELNVNALELDDSALYLCASSAPLAGAYEQYFGPGTRLTVT.

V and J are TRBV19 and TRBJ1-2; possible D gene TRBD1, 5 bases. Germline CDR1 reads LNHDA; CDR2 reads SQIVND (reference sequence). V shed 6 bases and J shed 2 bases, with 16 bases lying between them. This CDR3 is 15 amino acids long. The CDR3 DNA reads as TGTGCCAGTAGGGCAGGAGGGGCCTTGAACTATGGCTACACCTTC. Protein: CASRAGGALNYGYTF.

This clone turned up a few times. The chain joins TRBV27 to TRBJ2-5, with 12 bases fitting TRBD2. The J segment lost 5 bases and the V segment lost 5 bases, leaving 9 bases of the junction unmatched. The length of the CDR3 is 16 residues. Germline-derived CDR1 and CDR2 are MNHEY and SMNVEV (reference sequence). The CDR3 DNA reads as TGTGCCAGCAGTCTCCTCCTAGCGGGGGGGCGGGAGACCCAGTACTTC. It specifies CASSLLLAGGRETQYF.

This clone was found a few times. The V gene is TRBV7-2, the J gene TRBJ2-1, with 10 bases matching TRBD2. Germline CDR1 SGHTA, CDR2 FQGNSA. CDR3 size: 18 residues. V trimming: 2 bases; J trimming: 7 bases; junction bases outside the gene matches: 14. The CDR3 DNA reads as TGTGCCAGCAGCTTATCGGGTAGCGGGGGGCTTCCCGTTAATGAGCAGTTCTTC. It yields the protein CASSLSGSGGLPVNEQFF.